The clone carrying this T cell receptor beta chain occurred a few times. The antigen remains unidentified. This sample is part of a study of identical twins. Each CDR3 protein is one row after TCRdb ran MiXCR on the 5' RACE reads. This table has 420,000 or so distinct CDR3 sequences, approximately 18% appearing once. No donor was unhealthy or non-Caucasian. Study-wide findings and caveats: The study found excess low generation probability among twin-shared out-of-frame alpha sequences.

The sample was naive T cells sorted from blood. This TCR came from a man in his fifties or sixties in good health.

This CDR3 reads CASSLMGLSTGELFF. The CDR3 region has the DNA TGCGCCAGCAGCTTGATGGGACTCTCCACCGGGGAGCTGTTTTTT. J is TRBJ2-2 and V is TRBV5-1; tentative D call: TRBD2 (6 bases). CDR3 length: 15 amino acids. Germline CDR1 SGHRS, CDR2 YFSETQ. Trimming cost V 1 base and J 4 bases, with 11 bases left between them.